Listed here are 27 T cell receptor beta chains from one sample, sequenced in a study of control samples from healthy donors and cancer patients. The method was immunoSEQ multiplex PCR; TCRdb's version includes in-frame clones alone and lacks a portion of them. The sample carries about 84,000 clones, 84% recorded once. Sequencing input: PBMCs. The source is a man in his sixties with head and neck cancer.

The chain is built from TRBV11-2 and TRBJ1-1; 8 bases are shared with TRBD1. J was trimmed by 3 bases and V by 5 bases; bases with no gene match: 8. This CDR3 contains 15 residues. In germline, CDR1 is SGHAT, CDR2 FQNNGV. The CDR3 protein is CASSSYQGADTEAFF. CDR3 nucleotide sequence: TGTGCCAGCAGCAGCTACCAGGGGGCTGACACTGAAGCTTTCTTT. Variable domain in full (rest from reference TRBV11-2 and TRBJ1-1): EAGVAQSPRYKIIEKRQSVAFWCNPISGHATLYWYQQILGQGPKLLIQFQNNGVVDDSQLPKDRFSAERLKGVDSTLKIQPAKLEDSAVYLCASSSYQGADTEAFFGQGTRLTVV.

The genes are TRBV28 and TRBJ1-2; TRBD1 is a possible D gene (6 bases). Deletions cut 6 bases from V and 6 bases from J, with 26 bases between. The CDR3 runs to 17 residues. Per the germline V gene, CDR1 is MDHEN and CDR2 is SYDVKM. The DNA for the CDR3 is TGTGCCAGCAGGAAGCCGTCTGGAGGGGCAGGGGTGAATGGCTACACCTTC. Amino acids: CASRKPSGGAGVNGYTF.

The CDR3: CASSSTGGEGPQHF. DNA of the CDR3: TGTGCCAGCAGCTCGACGGGGGGTGAGGGGCCCCAGCATTTT. The rearrangement joins TRBV7-6 to TRBJ1-5; perhaps TRBD1 as D (5 bases). This CDR3 comprises 14 residues. Germline CDR1 and CDR2: SGHVS and FNYEAQ. Trimming shortened V by 4 bases and J by 9 bases, and 16 bases separated the two germline ends. Filled out from reference TRBV7-6 and TRBJ1-5, the complete variable domain reads GAGVSQSPRYKVTKRGQDVALRCDPISGHVSLYWYRQALGQGPEFLTYFNYEAQQDKSGLPNDRFSAERPEGSISTLTIQRTEQRDSAMYRCASSSTGGEGPQHFGDGTRLSIL.

This sequence joins TRBV2 and TRBJ2-7; 10 positions match TRBD2. V lost 6 bases and J lost 5; bases outside the gene matches: 1. Per germline, CDR1 SNHLY and CDR2 FYNNEI. The CDR3 contains 12 residues. As DNA, the CDR3 is TGTGCCAGCAGCGGGACTAGCGACGAGCAGTACTTC. Translation gives CASSGTSDEQYF. Full variable domain (outside the CDR3, taken from reference TRBV2 and TRBJ2-7): EPEVTQTPSHQVTQMGQEVILRCVPISNHLYFYWYRQILGQKVEFLVSFYNNEISEKSEIFDDQFSVERPDGSNFTLKIRSTKLEDSAMYFCASSGTSDEQYFGPGTRLTVT.

The rearrangement joins TRBV6-2 or TRBV6-3 to TRBJ2-3; D remains ambiguous. CDR1 is MNHEY and CDR2 is SVGEGT in the germline V gene. Deletions cut 0 bases from V and 0 bases from J, with 19 bases between. CDR3 size: 19 residues. The CDR3 region is CASSYSNSVMGFSTDTQYF. The CDR3 nucleotides are TGTGCCAGCAGTTACTCGAATTCAGTTATGGGATTTAGCACAGATACGCAGTATTTT.

The chain recombines TRBV6-6 with TRBJ2-1, with D unclear. CDR3 length: 16 residues. CDR1 and CDR2 from the germline V gene are MNHNY and SVGAGI (reference sequence). V lost 6 bases to trimming and J lost 4 bases, with 19 bases between them. CDR3 protein: CASSPRVVSVYNEQFF. As DNA, the CDR3 is TGTGCCAGCAGCCCCCGGGTCGTCTCTGTTTACAATGAGCAGTTCTTC.

This clone was detected a few times. This sequence joins TRBV20-1 and TRBJ2-1, with TRBD1 matching over 10 bases. This CDR3 region has 16 residues. Germline V gives CDR1 DFQATT, CDR2 SNEGSKA (reference sequence). Trimming at V came to 3 bases and at J to 8 bases, leaving 13 bases not matched to a gene. CDR3 nucleotide sequence: TGCAGTGCTAGTTCTTTTCCGGGACAGGGGATCGATGAGCAGTTCTTC. Amino acid sequence: CSASSFPGQGIDEQFF.

This clone was recorded a few times. This chain joins TRBV7-9 and TRBJ1-2; D is possibly TRBD1 (5 bases). V was shortened by 1 base and J by 6 bases, with 9 bases between the two germline ends. The germline gives CDR1 SEHNR, CDR2 FQNEAQ (reference sequence). CDR3 length equals 13 residues. The DNA for the CDR3 is TGTGCCAGCAGCTTAGGTTCCAGGGATGGCTACACCTTC. This encodes CASSLGSRDGYTF.

The V call is TRBV6-6, the J call TRBJ1-5; 10 bases align to TRBD1. The CDR3 contains 16 residues. The J segment lost 6 bases and the V segment lost 6 bases, leaving 11 bases of the junction unmatched. Germline values: CDR1 MNHNY, CDR2 SVGAGI (reference sequence). The CDR3 region has the DNA TGTGCCAGCAGCGCCGGTCGTCGGACAGGGGGTCAGCCCCAGCATTTT. Translated, it gives CASSAGRRTGGQPQHF.

This chain uses TRBV19 with TRBJ1-3; no reliable D call. The CDR3 loop spans 13 amino acids. Germline V lookup: CDR1 LNHDA, CDR2 SQIVND (reference sequence). Trimming cost V 6 bases and J 0 bases, with 6 bases left between them. CDR3 nucleotides: TGTGCCAGTAGGAGCATCTCTGGAAACACCATATATTTT. Translating it yields CASRSISGNTIYF.

This clone was seen just once. The chain links TRBV7-2 to TRBJ2-1; 11 nucleotides align to TRBD2. The ends lost 2 bases at V and 14 bases at J; junction bases unmatched: 8. CDR1 is SGHTA and CDR2 is FQGNSA in the germline V gene. CDR3 size: 14 residues. The CDR3 DNA sequence: TGTGCCAGCAGCTTACTGGGTCTAGCGGGAGGCGAGTTCTTC. This translates into CASSLLGLAGGEFF.

The genes are TRBV5-1 and TRBJ1-5, with D maybe TRBD1 (6 bases). This CDR3 contains 15 residues. Germline lookup yields CDR1 SGHRS and CDR2 YFSETQ. V gave up 4 bases and J gave up 2 bases, with 13 bases separating them. The chain's CDR3 is CASSPQTGRNQPQHF. The CDR3 DNA is TGCGCCAGCAGCCCCCAGACAGGCCGCAATCAGCCCCAGCATTTT.

This chain connects TRBV3-1 (or the pseudogene TRBV3-2) to TRBJ2-4; D possibly corresponds to TRBD2 (6 bases). Germline V CDR1 and CDR2: LGHDT, YNNKEL (reference sequence). Trimming took 1 base from V and 7 from J, leaving 11 bases between them. This CDR3 region has 14 residues. The CDR3, as DNA: TGTGCCAGCAGCCAAGCTCCAGGGAGGAACATTCAGTACTTC. Protein sequence: CASSQAPGRNIQYF.

This chain links TRBV4-1 with TRBJ2-5; D is possibly TRBD2 (6 bases). Per germline, CDR1 MGHRA and CDR2 YSYEKL. The CDR3 consists of 14 residues. V shed 0 bases and J shed 3 bases, with 8 bases lying between them. CDR3 loop: CASSQDTGEETQYF. Here the CDR3 DNA reads TGCGCCAGCAGCCAAGATACGGGGGAAGAGACCCAGTACTTC.

The rearrangement links TRBV28 to TRBJ2-7; D remains ambiguous. This CDR3 comprises 12 residues. V lost 3 bases to trimming and J lost 7 bases, with 10 bases between them. CDR1 is MDHEN and CDR2 is SYDVKM in the germline V gene. In DNA form, the CDR3 reads TGTGCCAGCAGTTTGAGGACGACTGAGCAGTACTTC. It specifies CASSLRTTEQYF.

The chain joins TRBV7-2 to TRBJ2-7; D unresolved. Germline CDR1 SGHTA, CDR2 FQGNSA. Between the trimmed V and J ends, which lost 5 bases and 1 base, there was a span of 12 bases. This CDR3 contains 14 residues. The CDR3 DNA follows: TGTGCCAGCAGCCCCGGGCTAAGGTCCTACGAGCAGTACTTC. Amino acids: CASSPGLRSYEQYF.

The V gene is TRBV9, the J gene TRBJ1-2; 7 bases are a match to TRBD1. The V and J ends lost 3 bases and 2 bases, in that order; junction bases with no gene match: 4. CDR1 and CDR2 (germline): SGDLS, YYNGEE. The CDR3 has 14 amino acids. For the CDR3, the DNA is TGTGCCAGCAGCGGCCCGACAGGGAACTATGGCTACACCTTC. It translates to CASSGPTGNYGYTF.

The CDR3 DNA is TGCGCCAGCAGCCCGGGACTAGCGGGAGGATCCTACGAGCAGTACTTC. It encodes CASSPGLAGGSYEQYF. The rearrangement joins TRBV4-1 to TRBJ2-7; TRBD2 agrees at 15 bases. Germline V CDR1 and CDR2: MGHRA, YSYEKL. Trimming at V came to 4 bases and at J to 1 base, leaving 2 bases not matched to a gene. The CDR3 loop spans 16 amino acids.

The chain couples TRBV2 to TRBJ2-5, with 7 nucleotides matching TRBD2. Germline assignment: CDR1 SNHLY and CDR2 FYNNEI. V lost 6 bases, J lost 4 bases, and 8 bases stayed unmatched. The CDR3 extends over 14 amino acids. CDR3 in DNA: TGTGCCAGCAGGCCCGGACTAGTCAGAGAGACCCAGTACTTC. Translating gives CASRPGLVRETQYF.

The rearrangement links TRBV7-2 to TRBJ2-6, with D possibly matching TRBD1 (5 bases). Between the trimmed V and J ends, which lost 1 base and 4 bases, there was a span of 11 bases. CDR3 length equals 16 residues. Germline-derived CDR1 and CDR2 are SGHTA and FQGNSA. Here the CDR3 DNA reads TGTGCCAGCAGCTTAGTGGGCAGGGCCGGGGCCAACGTCCTGACTTTC. It yields the protein CASSLVGRAGANVLTF.

The table lists this clone with a count of one. The CDR3 is CASVALGAEAFF. The CDR3 region has the DNA TGTGCCAGCGTGGCCCTAGGGGCTGAAGCTTTCTTT. This chain connects TRBV2 to TRBJ1-1; weak D call: TRBD1 (5 bases). CDR1 and CDR2 from the germline V gene are SNHLY and FYNNEI. Trimming took 8 bases from V and 6 from J, leaving 13 bases between them. This CDR3 has 12 amino acids.

This clone appeared a single time. The rearrangement uses TRBV15 and TRBJ2-3; D perhaps matches TRBD1 (5 bases). Trimming shortened V by 3 bases and J by 3 bases, and 10 bases separated the two germline ends. This CDR3 contains 14 residues. Germline CDR1 reads LNHNV; CDR2 reads YYDKDF (reference sequence). CDR3 region: CATSSRASTDTQYF. Here the CDR3 DNA reads TGTGCCACCAGCAGCAGGGCTTCGACAGATACGCAGTATTTT. The full variable domain, rest sourced from reference TRBV15 and TRBJ2-3, is DAMVIQNPRYQVTQFGKPVTLSCSQTLNHNVMYWYQQKSSQAPKLLFHYYDKDFNNEADTPDNFQSRRPNTSFCFLDIRSPGLGDTAMYLCATSSRASTDTQYFGPGTRLTVL.

The chain combines TRBV4-2 with TRBJ1-1; possibly TRBD1 for D (5 bases). From germline, CDR1 is LGHNA and CDR2 YNFKEQ. With 4 bases removed from V and 0 bases from J, the gap between germline ends came to 15 bases. The CDR3 is 16 residues long. The chain's CDR3 is CASSLSQGNMNTEAFF. As DNA, the CDR3 is TGTGCCAGCAGCCTTAGCCAGGGAAATATGAACACTGAAGCTTTCTTT.

The chain carries TRBV30 and TRBJ2-2, with no clear D. CDR1 and CDR2 from the germline V gene are GTSNPN and SVGIG (reference sequence). The CDR3 length is 13 residues. V was shortened by 1 base and J by 2 bases, with 5 bases between the two germline ends. DNA for the CDR3: TGTGCCTGGAGTGGGCCAAACACCGGGGAGCTGTTTTTT. It encodes CAWSGPNTGELFF.

This clone was seen just once. The chain uses TRBV19 and TRBJ2-2; 7 bases are a match to TRBD1. This CDR3 region has 18 residues. V shed 1 base, J shed 10 bases, and the junction held 18 bases outside the gene matches. Per germline, CDR1 LNHDA and CDR2 SQIVND (reference sequence). CDR3 loop: CASSIGMRGRLRATELFF. The CDR3 bases are TGTGCCAGTAGTATAGGTATGAGGGGGCGATTAAGAGCGACGGAGCTGTTTTTT.

The chain combines TRBV5-1 with TRBJ1-2; the D gene is possibly TRBD1 (5 bases). Germline lookup yields CDR1 SGHRS and CDR2 YFSETQ. V was cut by 7 bases and J by 4 bases, with 20 bases left in between. The CDR3 is made up of 15 amino acids. CDR3 protein: CASALASGLGYGYTF. The CDR3 DNA is TGCGCCAGCGCCCTAGCCTCAGGGCTTGGCTATGGCTACACCTTC.

The chain couples TRBV7-8 to TRBJ1-1, with D unresolved. Deletions cut 1 base from V and 2 bases from J, with 8 bases between. Looked up from germline, CDR1 is SGHVS and CDR2 is FQNEAQ. The CDR3 runs 14 residues. The CDR3 region has the DNA TGTGCCAGCAGCTTAGAGTGGGGAAACACTGAAGCTTTCTTT. Its translation: CASSLEWGNTEAFF.